These 25 T cell receptor beta chains were sequenced from one sample in a study of T-cell memory formation after mild COVID-19. TCRdb independently ran MiXCR on the 5' RACE reads; one entry per CDR3 protein. The sample includes roughly 100,000 distinct CDR3 sequences, less than 15% seen only once; the top ten take roughly two fifths. Specimen: PBMCs or a T cell subset sorted from them (not recorded which). The receptor set was obtained from a man aged 18 to 30 who had mild COVID-19 (a few samples of this study predate the infection). Cell type and time point are not known.

This chain uses TRBV20-1 with TRBJ1-2, with D perhaps TRBD1 (6 bases). CDR3 length: 13 residues. Per the germline V gene, CDR1 is DFQATT and CDR2 is SNEGSKA (reference sequence). Trimming took 6 bases from V and 0 from J, leaving 11 bases between them. In nucleotides, the CDR3 is TGCAGTGCGCGGGACACCTCTAACTATGGCTACACCTTC. Translating gives CSARDTSNYGYTF.

The chain uses TRBV7-9 and TRBJ2-5; tentatively, D is TRBD1 (5 bases). The CDR3 totals 14 residues. From germline, CDR1 is SEHNR and CDR2 FQNEAQ (reference sequence). Between the trimmed V and J ends, which lost 3 bases and 5 bases, there was a span of 13 bases. CDR3 region: CASSFQSGPETQYF. CDR3 in DNA: TGTGCCAGCAGCTTTCAGTCAGGGCCGGAGACCCAGTACTTC.

V and J are TRBV9 and TRBJ1-5, with D possibly matching TRBD1 (5 bases). Per the germline V gene, CDR1 is SGDLS and CDR2 is YYNGEE. The CDR3 has 15 amino acids. V lost 0 bases, J lost 1 base, and 8 bases lay in between. The CDR3 coding sequence is TGTGCCAGCAGCGTAGGCCAGGGCAGCAATCAGCCCCAGCATTTT. Amino acids: CASSVGQGSNQPQHF.

This clonotype was recorded a few times. V usage is TRBV7-9 and J usage is TRBJ1-3; TRBD1 might be the D (5 bases). The CDR3 consists of 14 residues. V lost 5 bases to trimming and J lost 5 bases, with 13 bases between them. Germline CDR1 SEHNR, CDR2 FQNEAQ (reference sequence). The chain's CDR3 is CASSPAGLRNTIYF. The CDR3 nucleotides are TGTGCCAGCAGCCCCGCAGGGTTAAGAAACACCATATATTTT.

A few counts support this clonotype. The chain links TRBV20-1 to TRBJ2-3; weak D call: TRBD2 (5 bases). V lost 2 bases and J 3 bases, leaving 27 bases between the germline ends. This CDR3 contains 19 residues. Per the germline V gene, CDR1 is DFQATT and CDR2 is SNEGSKA (reference sequence). The DNA of the CDR3 is TGCAGTGCTAGAAGCCTAGCTCGTAGGGCGTATTCGGTGACAGATACGCAGTATTTT. It translates to CSARSLARRAYSVTDTQYF.

This clonotype showed up just a few times. This chain joins TRBV4-3 and TRBJ2-1; 8 nucleotides match TRBD2. Germline assignment: CDR1 LGHNA and CDR2 YSLEER. The J segment lost 7 bases and the V segment lost 0 bases, leaving 8 bases of the junction unmatched. This CDR3 comprises 16 residues. The CDR3 here is CASSQDPRGGKNEQFF. The CDR3 DNA is TGCGCCAGCAGCCAAGACCCCCGGGGGGGCAAGAATGAGCAGTTCTTC.

This clonotype was counted ten times or more. V is TRBV6-5 and J is TRBJ1-1, with no clear D. CDR3 length equals 12 residues. The germline V gene encodes CDR1 MNHEY and CDR2 SVGAGI. V lost 4 bases to trimming and J lost 7 bases, with 10 bases between them. The CDR3 nucleotides read TGTGCCAGCAGTTCCGGCAAGCTTGAAGCTTTCTTT. This gives the protein CASSSGKLEAFF.

This clonotype was seen repeatedly, ten times or more. The V call is TRBV12-3 or TRBV12-4, the J call TRBJ2-7, with unresolved D. Trimming took 1 base from V and 2 from J, leaving 6 bases between them. This CDR3 region has 13 residues. The CDR3 sequence: CASSLGVTYEQYV. DNA for the CDR3: TGTGCCAGCAGTTTAGGCGTGACCTACGAGCAGTACGTC.

This clonotype was picked up a small number of times. V usage is TRBV6-2 or TRBV6-3 and J usage is TRBJ1-1; D not certain. Germline V gives CDR1 MNHEY, CDR2 SVGEGT. The V end lost 2 bases, the J end lost 5 bases, and 9 bases lay between the germline ends. This CDR3 is 13 amino acids long. The CDR3 loop is CASSYKWETEAFF. The DNA of the CDR3 is TGTGCCAGCAGTTACAAGTGGGAGACTGAAGCTTTCTTT.

The genes are TRBV4-3 and TRBJ2-1; 9 nucleotides line up with TRBD2. The CDR3 is 18 amino acids. Trimming took 1 base from V and 4 from J; bases not matched to a gene: 11. Germline CDR1 reads LGHNA; CDR2 reads YSLEER. In DNA, the CDR3 is TGCGCCAGCAGCCAAGCCAGCGGGGGGATCGAATCATACAATGAGCAGTTCTTC. Amino acids: CASSQASGGIESYNEQFF.

This clonotype was found many times. The chain is built from TRBV29-1 and TRBJ1-1; TRBD1 is a possible D gene (5 bases). Looked up from germline, CDR1 is SQVTM and CDR2 is ANQGSEA. Trimming left V 1 base short and J 6 bases short, with 27 bases between. The CDR3 spans 18 residues. CDR3 amino acids: CSVEVEKPGGVRYPEAFF. CDR3 coding DNA: TGCAGCGTTGAAGTAGAGAAGCCGGGGGGTGTCCGTTATCCTGAAGCTTTCTTT.

This chain uses TRBV4-3 with TRBJ1-1; D is possibly TRBD1 (5 bases). The CDR3 runs 14 residues. Germline V lookup: CDR1 LGHNA, CDR2 YSLEER. Trimming removed 0 bases from V and 2 bases from J, with 7 bases in between. CDR3 region: CASSQDGANTEAFF. As DNA, the CDR3 is TGCGCCAGCAGCCAAGATGGGGCAAACACTGAAGCTTTCTTT.

At least ten counts were recorded for this clonotype. The chain is built from TRBV4-3 and TRBJ2-5; 7 positions match TRBD1. This CDR3 comprises 15 residues. The germline V gene encodes CDR1 LGHNA and CDR2 YSLEER. Trimming took 0 bases from V and 1 from J; bases not matched to a gene: 2. The CDR3 sequence is CASSQDYRGQETQYF. For the CDR3, the DNA is TGCGCCAGCAGCCAAGATTACAGGGGCCAAGAGACCCAGTACTTC.

The V call is TRBV9, the J call TRBJ2-5, with 12 bases that match TRBD2. V lost 6 bases and J lost 5; bases outside the gene matches: 5. In germline, CDR1 is SGDLS, CDR2 YYNGEE. This CDR3 comprises 14 residues. CDR3 loop: CASTPTSGGETQYF. In DNA, the CDR3 is TGTGCCAGCACCCCGACTAGCGGGGGTGAGACCCAGTACTTC.

This clonotype was counted only a few times. V and J are TRBV4-1 and TRBJ2-7; the D gene is possibly TRBD1 (5 bases). The CDR3 is 14 amino acids. V dropped 4 bases and J dropped 3 bases, with 13 bases sitting between them. Per germline, CDR1 MGHRA and CDR2 YSYEKL. Here the CDR3 reads CASSPSTELYEQYF. CDR3 coding DNA: TGCGCCAGCAGCCCGTCGACAGAGCTCTACGAGCAGTACTTC.

This clonotype was picked up a small number of times. The genes are TRBV25-1 and TRBJ1-5, with TRBD1 identical over 9 bases. With V trimmed by 4 bases and J by 3 bases, 7 bases remained unmatched. The CDR3 contains 16 residues. Germline V gives CDR1 MGHDK, CDR2 SYGVNS. CDR3: CASSGTGGSHNQPQHF. Written as DNA, the CDR3 is TGTGCCAGCAGTGGCACAGGGGGCTCTCACAATCAGCCCCAGCATTTT. Variable domain in full (rest from reference TRBV25-1 and TRBJ1-5): EADIYQTPRYLVIGTGKKITLECSQTMGHDKMYWYQQDPGMELHLIHYSYGVNSTEKGDLSSESTVSRIRTEHFPLTLESARPSHTSQYLCASSGTGGSHNQPQHFGDGTRLSIL.

The rearrangement links TRBV6-2 or TRBV6-3 to TRBJ2-3; TRBD2 aligns across 12 bases. The CDR3 length is 15 residues. J was trimmed by 3 bases and V by 5 bases; bases with no gene match: 3. Germline CDR1 and CDR2: MNHEY and SVGEGT. The CDR3 DNA follows: TGTGCCAGCAGTCTAGCGGGGGGGCCGACAGATACGCAGTATTTT. This translates into CASSLAGGPTDTQYF.

This clonotype was counted only a few times. The V and J genes are TRBV10-2 and TRBJ2-5; 7 nucleotides align to TRBD2. V trimming: 6 bases; J trimming: 3 bases; junction bases outside the gene matches: 4. CDR3 length equals 13 residues. Germline V gene data show CDR1 as WSHSY and CDR2 as SAAADI. In DNA, the CDR3 is TGCGCCAGCAGGAGGCTAGCGGAAGAGACCCAGTACTTC. It codes for CASRRLAEETQYF.

Within the sample, this clonotype is large. J is TRBJ2-7 and V is TRBV27; 8 bases line up with TRBD2. Germline V gene lookup returns CDR1 MNHEY and CDR2 SMNVEV (reference sequence). V shed 1 base, J shed 1 base, and the junction held 3 bases outside the gene matches. This CDR3 contains 15 residues. CDR3 DNA: TGTGCCAGCAGTTTATTAGCGGGGTCTTCCTACGAGCAGTACTTC. Its protein product is CASSLLAGSSYEQYF.

The table lists this clonotype with a count of one. The J gene is TRBJ2-1, the V gene TRBV20-1; D perhaps matches TRBD2 (7 bases). Germline values: CDR1 DFQATT, CDR2 SNEGSKA (reference sequence). The CDR3 is 13 residues long. The ends were cut back, 6 bases at V and 9 bases at J, with 18 bases in the middle. CDR3 DNA sequence: TGCAGTGCACCGGGGGGCGGGGATCCTGAGCAGTTCTTC. Translating gives CSAPGGGDPEQFF.

The chain uses TRBV6-5 and TRBJ2-5; 10 bases are shared with TRBD2. CDR3 length: 15 residues. V trimming: 2 bases; J trimming: 2 bases; junction bases outside the gene matches: 2. The V gene's germline CDR1 is MNHEY and CDR2 SVGAGI. For the CDR3, the DNA is TGTGCCAGCAGTTACCTAGCGGGGGAACAAGAGACCCAGTACTTC. The encoded protein is CASSYLAGEQETQYF.

Only a few counts were recorded for this clonotype. The chain uses TRBV2 and TRBJ2-1; D gene unclear. V was clipped by 7 bases and J by 8 bases, with 6 bases between them. This CDR3 is built from 10 residues. Germline values: CDR1 SNHLY, CDR2 FYNNEI. The CDR3 region has the DNA TGTGCCAGCATGGTAGATGAGCAGTTCTTC. Amino acids: CASMVDEQFF.

The V call is TRBV25-1, the J call TRBJ1-2; 7 positions match TRBD1. CDR1 is MGHDK and CDR2 is SYGVNS in the germline V gene. This CDR3 comprises 14 residues. J was trimmed by 7 bases and V by 3 bases; bases with no gene match: 8. The CDR3 spells CASSENRGNGGYTF. The CDR3 region has the DNA TGTGCCAGCAGTGAGAACAGGGGAAATGGTGGCTACACCTTC.

The CDR3 coding sequence is TGCGCCAGCAGCCCCCGTAGGGACCCCCTCTACAATGAGCAGTTCTTC. Amino acids: CASSPRRDPLYNEQFF. The chain has TRBV4-3 and TRBJ2-1; D might be TRBD1 or TRBD2, each matching 5 bases. CDR1 and CDR2 (germline): LGHNA, YSLEER. Trimming cost V 4 bases and J 3 bases, with 16 bases left between them. CDR3 length: 16 residues.

At least ten counts were recorded for this clonotype. This rearrangement joins TRBV4-3 to TRBJ2-7, with D possibly TRBD1 on 5 matching bases. This CDR3 is built from 14 residues. Trimming removed 1 base from V and 0 bases from J, with 7 bases in between. The germline gives CDR1 LGHNA, CDR2 YSLEER. The CDR3, as DNA: TGCGCCAGCAGCCAAGGAGACAGCTCCTACGAGCAGTACTTC. This translates into CASSQGDSSYEQYF.